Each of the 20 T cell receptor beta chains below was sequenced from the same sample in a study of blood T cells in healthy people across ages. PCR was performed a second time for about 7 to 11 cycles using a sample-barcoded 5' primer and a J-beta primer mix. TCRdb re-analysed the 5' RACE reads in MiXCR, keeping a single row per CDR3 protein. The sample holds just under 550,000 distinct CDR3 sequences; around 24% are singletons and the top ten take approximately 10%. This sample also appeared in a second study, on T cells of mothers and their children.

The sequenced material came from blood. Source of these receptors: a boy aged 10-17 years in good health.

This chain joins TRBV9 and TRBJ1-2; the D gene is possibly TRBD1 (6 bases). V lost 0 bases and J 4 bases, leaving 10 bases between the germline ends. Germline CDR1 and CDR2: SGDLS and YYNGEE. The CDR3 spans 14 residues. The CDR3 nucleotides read TGTGCCAGCAGCGTAGCGGGACAAAGCTATGGCTACACCTTC. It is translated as CASSVAGQSYGYTF.

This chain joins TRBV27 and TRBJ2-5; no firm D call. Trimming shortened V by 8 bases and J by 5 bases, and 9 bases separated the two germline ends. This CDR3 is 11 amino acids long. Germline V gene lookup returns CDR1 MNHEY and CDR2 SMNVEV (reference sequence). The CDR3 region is CASQTGETQYF. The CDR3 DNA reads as TGTGCCAGCCAGACTGGGGAGACCCAGTACTTC.

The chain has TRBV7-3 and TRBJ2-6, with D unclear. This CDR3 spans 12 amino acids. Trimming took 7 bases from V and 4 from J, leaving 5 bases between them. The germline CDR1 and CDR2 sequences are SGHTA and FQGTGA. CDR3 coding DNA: TGTGCCAGCAACTTCGGGGCCAACGTCCTGACTTTC. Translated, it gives CASNFGANVLTF. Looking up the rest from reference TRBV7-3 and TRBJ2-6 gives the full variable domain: GAGVSQTPSNKVTEKGKYVELRCDPISGHTALYWYRQSLGQGPEFLIYFQGTGAADDSGLPNDRFFAVRPEGSVSTLKIQRTERGDSAVYLCASNFGANVLTFGAGSRLTVL.

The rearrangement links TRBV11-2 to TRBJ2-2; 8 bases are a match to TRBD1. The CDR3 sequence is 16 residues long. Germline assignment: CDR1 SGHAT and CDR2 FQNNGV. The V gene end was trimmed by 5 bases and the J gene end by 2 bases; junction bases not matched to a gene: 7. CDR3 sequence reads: CASSTLTGANTGELFF. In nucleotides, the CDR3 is TGTGCCAGCAGCACGCTGACAGGGGCTAACACCGGGGAGCTGTTTTTT. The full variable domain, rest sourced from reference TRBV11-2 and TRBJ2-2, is EAGVAQSPRYKIIEKRQSVAFWCNPISGHATLYWYQQILGQGPKLLIQFQNNGVVDDSQLPKDRFSAERLKGVDSTLKIQPAKLEDSAVYLCASSTLTGANTGELFFGEGSRLTVL.

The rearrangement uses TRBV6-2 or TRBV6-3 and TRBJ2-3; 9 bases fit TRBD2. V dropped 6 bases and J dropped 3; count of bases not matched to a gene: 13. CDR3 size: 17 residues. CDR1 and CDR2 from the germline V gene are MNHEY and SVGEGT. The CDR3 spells CASSPSGLAGTTDTQYF. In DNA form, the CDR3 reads TGTGCCAGCAGCCCATCGGGGCTAGCGGGAACTACAGATACGCAGTATTTT.

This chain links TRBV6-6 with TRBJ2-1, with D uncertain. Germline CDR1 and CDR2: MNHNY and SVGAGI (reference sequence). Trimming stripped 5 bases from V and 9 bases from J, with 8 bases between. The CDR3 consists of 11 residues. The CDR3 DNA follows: TGTGCCAGCAGTATATATGGTGAGCAGTTCTTC. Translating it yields CASSIYGEQFF.

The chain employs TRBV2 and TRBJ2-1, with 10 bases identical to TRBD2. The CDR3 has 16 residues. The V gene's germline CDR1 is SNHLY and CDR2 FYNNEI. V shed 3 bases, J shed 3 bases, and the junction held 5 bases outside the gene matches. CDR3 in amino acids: CASSEASGGLYNEQFF. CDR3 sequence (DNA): TGTGCCAGCAGTGAGGCTAGCGGGGGTCTCTACAATGAGCAGTTCTTC. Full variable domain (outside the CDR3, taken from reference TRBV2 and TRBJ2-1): EPEVTQTPSHQVTQMGQEVILRCVPISNHLYFYWYRQILGQKVEFLVSFYNNEISEKSEIFDDQFSVERPDGSNFTLKIRSTKLEDSAMYFCASSEASGGLYNEQFFGPGTRLTVL.

CDR3 sequence reads: CASSRSTSGRGNEQFF. Here the CDR3 DNA reads TGTGCCAGCAGTCGTTCTACTAGCGGGAGGGGAAATGAGCAGTTCTTC. This rearrangement joins TRBV9 to TRBJ2-5; 13 bases map to TRBD2. The J call is uncertain, as TRBJ2-1 better fits the DNA end. The CDR3 contains 16 residues. The V gene's germline CDR1 is SGDLS and CDR2 YYNGEE.

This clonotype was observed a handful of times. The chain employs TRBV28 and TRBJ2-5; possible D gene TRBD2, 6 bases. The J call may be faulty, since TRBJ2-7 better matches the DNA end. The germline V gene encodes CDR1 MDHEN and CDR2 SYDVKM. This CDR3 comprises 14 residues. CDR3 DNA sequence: TGTGCCAGCAGCCCGAGCGGAGGGACCTACGAGCAGTACTTC. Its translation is CASSPSGGTYEQYF.

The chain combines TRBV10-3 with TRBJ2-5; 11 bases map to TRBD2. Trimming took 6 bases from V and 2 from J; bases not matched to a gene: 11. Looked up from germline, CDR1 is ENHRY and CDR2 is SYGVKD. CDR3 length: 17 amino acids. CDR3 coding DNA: TGTGCCATCAGCTCGGGACTAGCGGCAGTGGGGCAAGAGACCCAGTACTTC. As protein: CAISSGLAAVGQETQYF.

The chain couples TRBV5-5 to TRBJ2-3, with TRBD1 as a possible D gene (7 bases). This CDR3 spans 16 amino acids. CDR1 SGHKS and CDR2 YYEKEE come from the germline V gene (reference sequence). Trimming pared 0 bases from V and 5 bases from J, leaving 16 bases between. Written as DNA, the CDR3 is TGTGCCAGCAGCTTGGTTTTTCAGGGGGAGGAAGATACGCAGTATTTT. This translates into CASSLVFQGEEDTQYF. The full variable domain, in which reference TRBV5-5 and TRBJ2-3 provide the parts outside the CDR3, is DAGVTQSPTHLIKTRGQQVTLRCSPISGHKSVSWYQQVLGQGPQFIFQYYEKEERGRGNFPDRFSARQFPNYSSELNVNALLLGDSALYLCASSLVFQGEEDTQYFGPGTRLTVL.

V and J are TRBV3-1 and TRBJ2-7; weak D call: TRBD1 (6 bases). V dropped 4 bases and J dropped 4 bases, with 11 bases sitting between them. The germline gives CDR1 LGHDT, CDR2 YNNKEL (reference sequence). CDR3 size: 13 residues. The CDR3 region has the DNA TGTGCCAGCAGCCTCGGAGACAGGTACGAGCAGTACTTC. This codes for CASSLGDRYEQYF.

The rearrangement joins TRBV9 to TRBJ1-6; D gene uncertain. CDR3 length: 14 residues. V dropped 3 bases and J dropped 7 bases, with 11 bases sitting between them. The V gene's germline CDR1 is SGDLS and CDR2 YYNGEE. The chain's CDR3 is CASSAADGNSPLHF. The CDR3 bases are TGTGCCAGCAGCGCGGCGGACGGGAATTCACCCCTCCACTTT. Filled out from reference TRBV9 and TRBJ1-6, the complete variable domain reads DSGVTQTPKHLITATGQRVTLRCSPRSGDLSVYWYQQSLDQGLQFLIQYYNGEERAKGNILERFSAQQFPDLHSELNLSSLELGDSALYFCASSAADGNSPLHFGNGTRLTVT.

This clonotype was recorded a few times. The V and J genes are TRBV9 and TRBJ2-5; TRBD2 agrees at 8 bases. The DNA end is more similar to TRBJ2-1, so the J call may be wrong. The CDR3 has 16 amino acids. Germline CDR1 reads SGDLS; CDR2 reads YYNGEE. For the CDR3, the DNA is TGTGCCAGCAGCTATTATGGGACGGGAGGGTACAATGAGCAGTTCTTC. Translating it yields CASSYYGTGGYNEQFF.

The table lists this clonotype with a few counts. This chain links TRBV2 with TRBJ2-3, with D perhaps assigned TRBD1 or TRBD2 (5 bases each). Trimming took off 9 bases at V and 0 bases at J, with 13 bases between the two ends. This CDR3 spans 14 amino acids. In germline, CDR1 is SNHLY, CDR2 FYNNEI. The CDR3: CARSGTYSTDTQYF. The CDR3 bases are TGTGCCAGATCCGGGACCTATAGCACAGATACGCAGTATTTT.

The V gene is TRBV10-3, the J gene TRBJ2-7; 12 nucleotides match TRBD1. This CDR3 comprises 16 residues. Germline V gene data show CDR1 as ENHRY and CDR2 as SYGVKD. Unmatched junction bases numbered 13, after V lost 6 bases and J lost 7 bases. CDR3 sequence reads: CAISRVPGQGAQEQYF. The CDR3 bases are TGTGCCATCAGCCGGGTTCCGGGACAGGGGGCTCAGGAGCAGTACTTC.

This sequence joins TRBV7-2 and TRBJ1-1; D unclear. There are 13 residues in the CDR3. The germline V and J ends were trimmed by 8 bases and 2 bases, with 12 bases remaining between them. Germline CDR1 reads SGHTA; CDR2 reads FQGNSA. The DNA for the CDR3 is TGTGCCAGCCATCCGACCCCCAACACTGAAGCTTTCTTT. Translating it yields CASHPTPNTEAFF.

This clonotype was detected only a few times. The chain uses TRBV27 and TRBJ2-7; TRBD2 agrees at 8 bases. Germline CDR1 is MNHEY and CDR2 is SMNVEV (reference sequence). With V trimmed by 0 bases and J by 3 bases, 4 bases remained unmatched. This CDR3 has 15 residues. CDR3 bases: TGTGCCAGCAGTTTATCGTCCGGGGGGGACTACGAGCAGTACTTC. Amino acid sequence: CASSLSSGGDYEQYF.

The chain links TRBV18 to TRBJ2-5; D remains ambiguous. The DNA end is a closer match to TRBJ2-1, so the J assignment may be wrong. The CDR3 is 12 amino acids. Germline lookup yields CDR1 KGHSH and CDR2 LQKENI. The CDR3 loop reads CASSPSQREQFF. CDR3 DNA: TGTGCCAGCTCACCATCTCAAAGAGAGCAGTTCTTC.

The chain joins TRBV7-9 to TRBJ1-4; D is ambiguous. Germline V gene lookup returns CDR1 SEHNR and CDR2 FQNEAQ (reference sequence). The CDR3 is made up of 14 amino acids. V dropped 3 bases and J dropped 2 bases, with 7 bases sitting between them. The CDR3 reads CASSFGGTNEKLFF. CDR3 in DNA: TGTGCCAGCAGCTTCGGAGGCACTAATGAAAAACTGTTTTTT.